These 14 T cell receptor beta chains came from one sample sequenced in a study of T cell changes during pregnancy in multiple sclerosis. The repertoire was sequenced with immunoSEQ multiplex PCR; TCRdb's copy has only in-frame clones and lacks some. The table records some 80,000 clones, roughly nine tenths of them present only once. Sample: peripheral blood, taken before pregnancy. All receptors come from a female donor with multiple sclerosis, enrolled in a pregnancy study.

The chain joins TRBV29-1 to TRBJ2-1, with D possibly matching TRBD2 (6 bases). The CDR3 runs to 14 residues. Per germline, CDR1 SQVTM and CDR2 ANQGSEA. V was shortened by 3 bases and J by 10 bases, with 19 bases between the two germline ends. CDR3 DNA: TGCAGCGTTGATGAGTCGTGGTTACGGGGGGAGCAGTTCTTC. Protein product: CSVDESWLRGEQFF.

This chain connects TRBV30 to TRBJ1-3, with D perhaps matching TRBD1 (6 bases). CDR1 and CDR2 (germline): GTSNPN, SVGIG (reference sequence). The CDR3 is 14 residues long. V was pared by 5 bases and J by 4 bases, with 15 bases between. The CDR3 sequence is CAWSPWTEGNTIYF. The CDR3 bases are TGTGCCTGGTCACCATGGACAGAAGGAAACACCATATATTTT.

The chain links TRBV19 to TRBJ2-5; 11 bases are a match to TRBD2. Germline CDR1 is LNHDA and CDR2 is SQIVND (reference sequence). This CDR3 comprises 17 residues. The ends lost 1 base at V and 6 bases at J; junction bases unmatched: 10. The CDR3 nucleotides read TGTGCCAGTAGTATAGCCGCGACTAGCGGGATACCAAAGACCCAGTACTTC. Amino acid sequence: CASSIAATSGIPKTQYF.

Concerning this clone: At one boundary the junction diverges from the germline segment, which might be a read error. The J gene is TRBJ2-3, the V gene TRBV15; 8 nucleotides align to TRBD1. The length of the CDR3 is 16 residues. CDR1 and CDR2 (germline): LNHNV, YYDKDF (reference sequence). This CDR3 is CATTRPTQGGTDTQYF. CDR3 nucleotide sequence: TGTGCCACCACCAGACCAACACAGGGGGGCACAGATACGCAGTATTTT.

CDR3 region: CASSFFTSSRDSYNTGELFF. As DNA, the CDR3 is TGTGCCAGCAGCTTCTTTACGTCGTCCCGAGACAGTTACAACACCGGGGAGCTGTTTTTT. This rearrangement joins TRBV7-6 to TRBJ2-2, with D perhaps TRBD1 (5 bases). Germline CDR1 and CDR2: SGHVS and FNYEAQ. The V end was cut by 3 bases, the J end by 2 bases, with 25 bases between. There are 20 residues in the CDR3.

The chain links TRBV13 to TRBJ2-4; 9 bases match TRBD1. J lost 0 bases, V lost 5 bases, and 8 bases had no gene match. This CDR3 is 17 amino acids long. From germline, CDR1 is PRHDT and CDR2 FYEKMQ (reference sequence). As DNA, the CDR3 is TGTGCCAGCAGCGGACCGGACAGGGGCGAAGCCAAAAACATTCAGTACTTC. Its protein is CASSGPDRGEAKNIQYF.

The chain employs TRBV10-1 and TRBJ2-1; 8 bases map to TRBD2. The CDR3 spans 14 residues. The germline V gene has CDR1 WNHNN and CDR2 SYGVQD (reference sequence). The V gene end was trimmed by 6 bases and the J gene end by 6 bases; junction bases not matched to a gene: 7. Here the CDR3 DNA reads TGCGCCAGCAGCAGGACCGGGACTAGCAATGAGCAGTTCTTC. This sequence encodes CASSRTGTSNEQFF.

The J gene is TRBJ2-3, the V gene TRBV21-1; the table's D call, TRBD1, was not checked against the DNA. TRBV21-1 has pseudogene status. CDR3 size: 18 residues. Here the CDR3 DNA reads TGTGCCAGCAGCAAAGTAGCTCCCCCCGGGACAGGGACAGATACGCAGTATTTT. This codes for CASSKVAPPGTGTDTQYF.

CDR3 loop: CASSYTGGGRETQYF. The CDR3 DNA reads as TGTGCCAGCAGTTACACTGGAGGCGGTCGGGAGACCCAGTACTTC. This rearrangement joins TRBV6-6 to TRBJ2-5, with D possibly matching TRBD2 (5 bases). V gave up 2 bases and J gave up 5 bases, with 15 bases separating them. The CDR3 sequence is 15 residues long. Germline V gives CDR1 MNHNY, CDR2 SVGAGI (reference sequence).

The chain is built from TRBV19 and TRBJ2-1, with 15 bases that match TRBD2. CDR3 length: 13 amino acids. V lost 9 bases and J lost 9; bases outside the gene matches: 3. Germline V gives CDR1 LNHDA, CDR2 SQIVND (reference sequence). CDR3 coding DNA: TGTGCCAGCTCGGGACTAGCGGGGGGTGAGCAGTTCTTC. As protein: CASSGLAGGEQFF.

The rearrangement joins TRBV7-2 to TRBJ1-1, with D possibly matching TRBD1 (6 bases). This CDR3 is built from 13 residues. The germline V and J ends were trimmed by 4 bases and 6 bases, with 12 bases remaining between them. Germline CDR1 SGHTA, CDR2 FQGNSA. CDR3 in amino acids: CASSSYRVAEAFF. CDR3 nucleotide sequence: TGTGCCAGCAGCTCCTACAGGGTCGCTGAAGCTTTCTTT.

This rearrangement joins TRBV27 to TRBJ1-4; possibly TRBD1 for D (6 bases). The germline V and J ends were trimmed by 6 bases and 8 bases, with 16 bases remaining between them. The CDR3 covers 14 residues. The V gene's germline CDR1 is MNHEY and CDR2 SMNVEV (reference sequence). In DNA form, the CDR3 reads TGTGCCAGCAGCAAGACAGGAGGCGGGGAAAAACTGTTTTTT. It yields the protein CASSKTGGGEKLFF.

J is TRBJ2-3 and V is TRBV7-9, with D maybe TRBD2 (6 bases). V was cut by 7 bases and J by 0 bases, with 26 bases left in between. This CDR3 has 19 amino acids. Germline V gene lookup returns CDR1 SEHNR and CDR2 FQNEAQ (reference sequence). CDR3 in DNA: TGTGCCAGCACCCGGCCAGACTGGAAGACGGGGGAGAGCACAGATACGCAGTATTTT. It is translated as CASTRPDWKTGESTDTQYF.

The rearrangement links TRBV19 to TRBJ2-5; 7 bases are a match to TRBD1. The germline V gene encodes CDR1 LNHDA and CDR2 SQIVND (reference sequence). V trimming: 5 bases; J trimming: 4 bases; junction bases outside the gene matches: 10. The CDR3 length is 15 residues. The CDR3 protein is CASSQGGDWIETQYF. For the CDR3, the DNA is TGTGCCAGTAGTCAAGGGGGCGACTGGATAGAGACCCAGTACTTC.